This T cell receptor beta chain was captured by sequencing in a study of blood T cell repertoires in COVID-19. Turning to the study itself: Samples representing acute and convalescent COVID-19 were sourced from the United States, Italy and Spain.

J lost 6 bases, V lost 3 bases, and 3 bases had no gene match. Germline V gives CDR1 MGHRA, CDR2 YSYEKL. The CDR3 length is 14 residues. Per the study methods: Estimation of nucleated cell counts relied on the amplification of reference gene primers. The protocol was immunoSEQ multiplex PCR, while the TCRdb copy is restricted to in-frame clones and leaves out a portion. V and J calls and clone size are copied from that table; D and trimming were computed from the DNA. The sample carries approximately 170,000 clones, roughly nine tenths recorded once. The rearrangement joins TRBV4-1 to TRBJ2-2, with 8 bases lining up with TRBD1. The source is a man between 18 and 29 years old who had recovered from COVID-19. What was sequenced was peripheral blood. The CDR3: CASSQQTGAGELFF. The CDR3 region has the DNA TGCGCCAGCAGCCAGCAGACAGGGGCCGGGGAGCTGTTTTTT.